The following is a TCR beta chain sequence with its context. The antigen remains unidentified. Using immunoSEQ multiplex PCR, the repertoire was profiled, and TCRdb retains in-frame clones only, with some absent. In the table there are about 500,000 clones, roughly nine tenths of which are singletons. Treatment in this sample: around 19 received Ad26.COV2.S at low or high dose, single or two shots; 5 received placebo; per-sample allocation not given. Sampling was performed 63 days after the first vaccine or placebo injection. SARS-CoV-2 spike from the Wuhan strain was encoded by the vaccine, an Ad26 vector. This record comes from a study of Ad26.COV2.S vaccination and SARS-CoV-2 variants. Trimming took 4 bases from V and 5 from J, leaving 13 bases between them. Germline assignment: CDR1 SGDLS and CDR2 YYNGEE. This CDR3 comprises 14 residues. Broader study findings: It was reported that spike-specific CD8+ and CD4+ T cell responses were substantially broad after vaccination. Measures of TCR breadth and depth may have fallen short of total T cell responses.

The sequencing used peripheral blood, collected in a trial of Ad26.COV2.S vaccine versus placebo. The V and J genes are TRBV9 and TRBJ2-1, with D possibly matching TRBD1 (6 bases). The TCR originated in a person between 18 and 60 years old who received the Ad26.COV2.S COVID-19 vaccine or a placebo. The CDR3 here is CASSSRTDDNEQFF. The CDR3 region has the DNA TGTGCCAGCAGCTCCCGGACAGACGACAATGAGCAGTTCTTC. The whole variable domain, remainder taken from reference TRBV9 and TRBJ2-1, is DSGVTQTPKHLITATGQRVTLRCSPRSGDLSVYWYQQSLDQGLQFLIQYYNGEERAKGNILERFSAQQFPDLHSELNLSSLELGDSALYFCASSSRTDDNEQFFGPGTRLTVL.